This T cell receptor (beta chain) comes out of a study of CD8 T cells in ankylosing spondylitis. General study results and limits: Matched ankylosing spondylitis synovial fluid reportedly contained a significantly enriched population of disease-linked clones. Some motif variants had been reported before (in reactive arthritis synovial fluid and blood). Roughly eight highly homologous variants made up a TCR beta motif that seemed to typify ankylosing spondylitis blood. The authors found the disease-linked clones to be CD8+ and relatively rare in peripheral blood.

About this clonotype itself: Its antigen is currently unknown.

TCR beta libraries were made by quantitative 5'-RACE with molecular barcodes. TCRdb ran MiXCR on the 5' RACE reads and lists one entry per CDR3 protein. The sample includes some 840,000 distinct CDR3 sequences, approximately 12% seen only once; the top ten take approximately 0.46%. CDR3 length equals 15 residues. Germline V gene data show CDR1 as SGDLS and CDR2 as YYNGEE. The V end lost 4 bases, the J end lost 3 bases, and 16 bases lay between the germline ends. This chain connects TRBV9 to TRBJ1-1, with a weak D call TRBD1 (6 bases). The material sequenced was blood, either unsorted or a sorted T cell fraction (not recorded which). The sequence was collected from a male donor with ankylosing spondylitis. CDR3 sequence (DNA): TGTGCCAGCAGCTCTTCGGGGGCGCGGGACACTGAAGCTTTCTTT. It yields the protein CASSSSGARDTEAFF.